Listed below are T cell receptor beta chains from one sample, sequenced in a study of T cell responses to AZD1222 COVID-19 vaccine. TCRdb's table, derived via immunoSEQ multiplex PCR, lists solely in-frame clones and lacks some. The data show around 140,000 clones, with approximately 86% seen just once and approximately 5% held by the top ten. The specimen was peripheral blood, collected 28 days after the second AZD1222 dose. The receptors here all came from an adult who received the AZD1222 COVID-19 vaccine. CDR3s include the opening cysteine and the closing phenylalanine or tryptophan. Each record gives: V gene, clone size, J gene, CDR3 protein. Only some rows state a clone size, as once, few, many or a class for expanded clones.

V gene: TRBV5-1; clone size: -; J gene: TRBJ2-5; CDR3 protein: CASSSTGQGVGETQYF
V gene: TRBV12-3/TRBV12-4; clone size: -; J gene: TRBJ2-1; CDR3 protein: CASRAELEVVF
V gene: TRBV5-8; clone size: -; J gene: TRBJ1-3; CDR3 protein: CASSLVGTGNTIYF
V gene: TRBV7-8; clone size: once; J gene: TRBJ2-5; CDR3 protein: CASSPLRGPKQETQYF
V gene: TRBV18; clone size: -; J gene: TRBJ2-1; CDR3 protein: CASSPTSGYNEQFF
V gene: TRBV6-4; clone size: few; J gene: TRBJ1-6; CDR3 protein: CASRQGLGSPLHF
V gene: TRBV7-9; clone size: -; J gene: TRBJ1-2; CDR3 protein: CASSFTMGSEEDGYTF
V gene: TRBV6-1; clone size: -; J gene: TRBJ2-2; CDR3 protein: CASSEPKEGSPGELFF
V gene: TRBV11-2; clone size: -; J gene: TRBJ2-1; CDR3 protein: CASSRWDNEQFF
V gene: TRBV15; clone size: once; J gene: TRBJ1-2; CDR3 protein: CATSRGQGNYGYTF
V gene: TRBV5-1; clone size: -; J gene: TRBJ2-5; CDR3 protein: CASRAGIQETQYF
V gene: TRBV6-5; clone size: -; J gene: TRBJ1-1; CDR3 protein: CASRTRGNTEAFF
V gene: TRBV18; clone size: -; J gene: TRBJ1-2; CDR3 protein: CASSPPSNRDYGYTF
V gene: TRBV13; clone size: -; J gene: TRBJ1-4; CDR3 protein: CASSLGPGEGEKLFF
V gene: TRBV30; clone size: -; J gene: TRBJ2-5; CDR3 protein: CAWSVFPDPEETQYF
V gene: TRBV20-1; clone size: -; J gene: TRBJ1-2; CDR3 protein: CRAAGNYGYTF
V gene: TRBV5-1; clone size: -; J gene: TRBJ2-5; CDR3 protein: CASSFDRVGETQYF
V gene: TRBV28; clone size: -; J gene: TRBJ1-2; CDR3 protein: CVAGLANRVGMDGYTF
V gene: TRBV5-4; clone size: -; J gene: TRBJ2-5; CDR3 protein: CASSLRLAGEAVKTQYF
V gene: TRBV28; clone size: -; J gene: TRBJ1-2; CDR3 protein: CASSLSPGAQTGYTF
V gene: TRBV6-1; clone size: once; J gene: TRBJ1-5; CDR3 protein: CASSDANRDSFNQPQHF
V gene: TRBV7-2; clone size: medium-sized; J gene: TRBJ1-6; CDR3 protein: CASSLEGRRSYNSPLHF
V gene: TRBV19; clone size: few; J gene: TRBJ2-3; CDR3 protein: CASSRTSGGLSTDTQYF
V gene: TRBV6-6; clone size: once; J gene: TRBJ1-1; CDR3 protein: CASSYSRDQAFF
V gene: TRBV5-1; clone size: -; J gene: TRBJ1-2; CDR3 protein: CASSLVNDRYGYTF
V gene: TRBV27; clone size: -; J gene: TRBJ2-1; CDR3 protein: CASSSGGNEQFF
V gene: TRBV7-9; clone size: -; J gene: TRBJ1-5; CDR3 protein: CASSLVGIQPQHF
V gene: TRBV28; clone size: -; J gene: TRBJ2-3; CDR3 protein: CASSLAGGGDTQYF
V gene: TRBV4-1; clone size: once; J gene: TRBJ1-2; CDR3 protein: CASSLTVTNYGYTF
V gene: TRBV27; clone size: once; J gene: TRBJ2-7; CDR3 protein: CASSLSGGAWYEQYF
V gene: TRBV5-1; clone size: -; J gene: TRBJ2-3; CDR3 protein: CASSAATSGSGADTQYF